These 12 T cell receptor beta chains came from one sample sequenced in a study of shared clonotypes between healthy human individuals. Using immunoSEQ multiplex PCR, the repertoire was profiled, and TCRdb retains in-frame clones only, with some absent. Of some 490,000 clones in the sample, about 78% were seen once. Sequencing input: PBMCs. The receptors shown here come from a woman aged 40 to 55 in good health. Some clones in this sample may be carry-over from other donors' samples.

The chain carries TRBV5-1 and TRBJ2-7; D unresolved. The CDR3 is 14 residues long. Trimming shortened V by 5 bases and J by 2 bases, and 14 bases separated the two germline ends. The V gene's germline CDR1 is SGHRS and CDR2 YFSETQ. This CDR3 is CASSENMGTYEQYF. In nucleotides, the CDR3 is TGCGCCAGCAGTGAGAATATGGGTACCTACGAGCAGTACTTC.

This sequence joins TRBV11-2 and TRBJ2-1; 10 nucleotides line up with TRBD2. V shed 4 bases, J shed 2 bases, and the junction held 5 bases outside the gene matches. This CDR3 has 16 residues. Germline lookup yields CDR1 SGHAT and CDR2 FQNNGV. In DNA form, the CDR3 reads TGTGCCAGCAGCTACGGACTAGCGGCTACCTACAATGAGCAGTTCTTC. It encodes CASSYGLAATYNEQFF.

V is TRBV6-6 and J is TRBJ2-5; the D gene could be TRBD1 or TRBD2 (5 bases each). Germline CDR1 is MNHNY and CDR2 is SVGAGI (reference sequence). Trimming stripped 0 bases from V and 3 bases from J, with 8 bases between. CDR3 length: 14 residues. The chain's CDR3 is CASSYSGREETQYF. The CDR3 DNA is TGTGCCAGCAGTTACTCGGGGCGGGAAGAGACCCAGTACTTC.

The CDR3 region is CASAVWGAGVETQYF. DNA of the CDR3: TGTGCCTCAGCAGTCTGGGGCGCAGGGGTAGAGACCCAGTACTTC. The chain joins TRBV28 to TRBJ2-5; TRBD1 might be the D (6 bases). Germline loops: CDR1 MDHEN, CDR2 SYDVKM. The CDR3 runs 15 residues. Trimming stripped 11 bases from V and 4 bases from J, with 23 bases between. Together with reference TRBV28 and TRBJ2-5, the CDR3 gives the full variable domain: DVKVTQSSRYLVKRTGEKVFLECVQDMDHENMFWYRQDPGLGLRLIYFSYDVKMKEKGDIPEGYSVSREKKERFSLILESASTNQTSMYLCASAVWGAGVETQYFGPGTRLLVL.

Here the CDR3 reads CATSRNKEWNTEAFF. The CDR3 DNA reads as TGTGCCACCAGCAGAAATAAGGAATGGAACACTGAAGCTTTCTTT. The chain links TRBV15 to TRBJ1-1, with D hard to call. Trimming took off 2 bases at V and 1 base at J, with 11 bases between the two ends. The germline gives CDR1 LNHNV, CDR2 YYDKDF (reference sequence). The CDR3 spans 15 residues.

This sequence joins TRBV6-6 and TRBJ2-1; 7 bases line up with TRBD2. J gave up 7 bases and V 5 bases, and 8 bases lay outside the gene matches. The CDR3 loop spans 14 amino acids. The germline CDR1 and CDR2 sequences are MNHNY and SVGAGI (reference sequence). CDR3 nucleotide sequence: TGTGCCAGCAGTCCCTGGGACTACGGGAATGAGCAGTTCTTC. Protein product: CASSPWDYGNEQFF.

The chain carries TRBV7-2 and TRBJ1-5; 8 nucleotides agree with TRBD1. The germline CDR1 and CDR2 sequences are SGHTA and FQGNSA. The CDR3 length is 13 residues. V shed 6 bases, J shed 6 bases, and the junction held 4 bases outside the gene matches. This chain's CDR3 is CASSMTGVQPQHF. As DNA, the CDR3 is TGTGCCAGCAGTATGACAGGGGTTCAGCCCCAGCATTTT.

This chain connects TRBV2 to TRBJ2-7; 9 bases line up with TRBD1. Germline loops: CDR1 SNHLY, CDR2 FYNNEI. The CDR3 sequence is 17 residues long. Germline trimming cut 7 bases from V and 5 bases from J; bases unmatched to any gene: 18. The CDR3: CASTASAGDRVTHEQYF. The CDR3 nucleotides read TGTGCCAGCACCGCCTCCGCCGGGGACAGGGTTACCCACGAGCAGTACTTC.

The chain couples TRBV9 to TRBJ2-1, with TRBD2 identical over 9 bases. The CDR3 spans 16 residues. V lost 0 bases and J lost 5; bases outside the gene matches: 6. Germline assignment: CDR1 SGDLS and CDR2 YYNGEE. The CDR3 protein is CASSVGVTSGDNEQFF. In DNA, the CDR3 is TGTGCCAGCAGCGTAGGAGTGACTAGCGGTGACAATGAGCAGTTCTTC.

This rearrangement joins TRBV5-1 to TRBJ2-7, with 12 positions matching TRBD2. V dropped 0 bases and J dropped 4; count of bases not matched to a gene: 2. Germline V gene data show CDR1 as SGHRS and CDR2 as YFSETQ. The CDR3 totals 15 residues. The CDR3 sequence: CASSLVLAGGYEQYF. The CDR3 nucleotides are TGCGCCAGCAGCTTGGTCCTAGCGGGAGGGTACGAGCAGTACTTC.

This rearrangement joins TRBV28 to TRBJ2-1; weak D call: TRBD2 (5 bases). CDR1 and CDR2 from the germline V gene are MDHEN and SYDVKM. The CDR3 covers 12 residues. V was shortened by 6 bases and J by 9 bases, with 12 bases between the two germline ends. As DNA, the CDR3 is TGTGCCAGCAGATGGAGCGGCGGTGAGCAGTTCTTC. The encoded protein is CASRWSGGEQFF.

The CDR3 protein is CASSFQYRDEQFF. CDR3 DNA sequence: TGTGCCAGCAGCTTTCAGTACCGGGATGAGCAGTTCTTC. The rearrangement uses TRBV11-3 and TRBJ2-1; D remains unclear. Deletions cut 3 bases from V and 8 bases from J, with 11 bases between. Germline V gene data show CDR1 as SGHNT and CDR2 as YENEEA. CDR3 length: 13 amino acids.